The 6 T cell receptor beta chains below all came from one sample that was sequenced in a study of shared clonotypes between healthy human individuals. Sequencing used immunoSEQ multiplex PCR; TCRdb keeps in-frame clones, though not all of them. The sample has about 2 million clones; roughly 94% are singletons. Sequences were obtained from naive CD4+ T cells sorted from blood. Subset denoted: CD45RA+ positively selected. The receptors derive from a man aged 18 to 35 in good health.

The chain combines TRBV2 with TRBJ1-1; TRBD1 agrees at 7 bases. Looked up from germline, CDR1 is SNHLY and CDR2 is FYNNEI. V trimming: 6 bases; J trimming: 1 base; junction bases outside the gene matches: 8. This CDR3 region has 15 residues. DNA for the CDR3: TGTGCCAGCAGCGAGGGGGGACAGCAGAACACTGAAGCTTTCTTT. Its protein product is CASSEGGQQNTEAFF.

This clone has just one count. V gene TRBV18 combines with J gene TRBJ2-3; D is undetermined. The V end was cut by 6 bases, the J end by 4 bases, with 11 bases between. From germline, CDR1 is KGHSH and CDR2 LQKENI. This CDR3 region has 13 residues. The CDR3 coding sequence is TGTGCCAGCTCGACTTTCTCCTCAGATACGCAGTATTTT. It yields the protein CASSTFSSDTQYF.

Written as DNA, the CDR3 is TGTGCCAGCAGCTCGACAGGGGTACGGGGCAATCAGCCCCAGCATTTT. This sequence encodes CASSSTGVRGNQPQHF. V and J are TRBV7-9 and TRBJ1-5; 8 bases are shared with TRBD1. Germline V gene lookup returns CDR1 SEHNR and CDR2 FQNEAQ (reference sequence). The CDR3 is made up of 16 amino acids. V shed 4 bases, J shed 2 bases, and the junction held 7 bases outside the gene matches.

This sequence joins TRBV5-1 and TRBJ1-5, with TRBD1 matching over 7 bases. Germline lookup yields CDR1 SGHRS and CDR2 YFSETQ. The CDR3 is 15 amino acids. Trimming removed 2 bases from V and 6 bases from J; junction bases left unmatched: 8. CDR3 in amino acids: CASSFDAGGGQPQHF. CDR3 coding DNA: TGCGCCAGCAGCTTTGACGCAGGGGGAGGTCAGCCCCAGCATTTT.

This chain connects TRBV6-4 to TRBJ1-1, with a weak D call TRBD1 (5 bases). CDR1 MRHNA and CDR2 SNTAGT come from the germline V gene. The CDR3 sequence is 14 residues long. V lost 3 bases and J lost 3, with 11 bases in between. CDR3 bases: TGTGCCAGCAGTGAACGGGGCAGACACACTGAAGCTTTCTTT. This codes for CASSERGRHTEAFF.

This rearrangement joins TRBV6-1 to TRBJ1-2; no reliable D call. The length of the CDR3 is 15 residues. The V gene lost 4 bases and the J gene lost 6 bases, with 18 bases spanning the gap. Per the germline V gene, CDR1 is MNHNS and CDR2 is SASEGT. CDR3: CASSVLQRHMNGYTF. The CDR3 DNA reads as TGTGCCAGCAGTGTCCTGCAGAGGCATATGAATGGCTACACCTTC.